The T cell receptor beta chain under discussion was sequenced for a study of human T cells and chemical hapten exposure. The wider study: A patient group, mainly female, showed alopecia areata, totalis or universalis.

Study-wide results and limits: Expanded TCR counts at PT1 were positively correlated with the patch test score.

The CDR3 runs to 14 residues. The germline CDR1 and CDR2 sequences are DFQATT and SNEGSKA (reference sequence). Trimming shortened V by 6 bases and J by 1 base, and 13 bases separated the two germline ends. This clonotype has ten or more counts. Its antigen remains unidentified. Original methodology: Per sample, the median was around 100,000 TCRs, with values from around 25,000 to 690,000. TCRdb re-derived calls from the RACE reads in MiXCR, one entry per CDR3 protein. For this entry, the V and J calls and clone size follow TCRdb and not the study's own pipeline. Among over 75,000 distinct CDR3 sequences listed, approximately 10% were seen once. The sample's time point: patch test 3, about 24 weeks after DPC sensitization. Documented treatment: therapeutic diphenylcyclopropenone sensitization with weekly scalp DPC.

This clonotype was obtained from a woman aged 25 to 39 with alopecia areata. Some clones in this sample may be carry-over from other donors' samples. The specimen was whole blood, collected in connection with sensitization to the hapten diphenylcyclopropenone (DPC). The gene calls are TRBV20-1 and TRBJ1-3; D remains ambiguous. In nucleotides, the CDR3 is TGCAGTGCCACCCCAACCTCGTCTGGAAACACCATATATTTT. Protein product: CSATPTSSGNTIYF.